This T cell receptor beta chain stems from a study of cytomegalovirus exposure and HLA in healthy donors. Whole-study results and caveats: One cluster of highly shared sequence variants probably arose as a sequencing artifact. The study assumed roughly uniform donor sequencing depth for presence/absence analyses.

Germline-derived CDR1 and CDR2 are MNHNS and SASEGT. V trimming: 4 bases; J trimming: 5 bases; junction bases outside the gene matches: 5. The CDR3 sequence is 14 residues long. PCR primers comprised 60 Vbeta and 13 Jbeta primers. Profiled with immunoSEQ multiplex PCR; TCRdb holds only in-frame clones, not every one. Among about 130,000 clones, more than 65% were seen once, and the ten largest hold around 3%. On this clone: The target antigen is unknown.

Sequencing was done on a sample of PBMCs. This chain joins TRBV6-1 and TRBJ2-7; 10 bases are shared with TRBD2. The TCR originated in a woman under 30 in good health and CMV-seropositive. In nucleotides, the CDR3 is TGTGCCAGCAGTGTCAGCGGGGGGGCAAACGAGCAGTACTTC. It yields the protein CASSVSGGANEQYF.